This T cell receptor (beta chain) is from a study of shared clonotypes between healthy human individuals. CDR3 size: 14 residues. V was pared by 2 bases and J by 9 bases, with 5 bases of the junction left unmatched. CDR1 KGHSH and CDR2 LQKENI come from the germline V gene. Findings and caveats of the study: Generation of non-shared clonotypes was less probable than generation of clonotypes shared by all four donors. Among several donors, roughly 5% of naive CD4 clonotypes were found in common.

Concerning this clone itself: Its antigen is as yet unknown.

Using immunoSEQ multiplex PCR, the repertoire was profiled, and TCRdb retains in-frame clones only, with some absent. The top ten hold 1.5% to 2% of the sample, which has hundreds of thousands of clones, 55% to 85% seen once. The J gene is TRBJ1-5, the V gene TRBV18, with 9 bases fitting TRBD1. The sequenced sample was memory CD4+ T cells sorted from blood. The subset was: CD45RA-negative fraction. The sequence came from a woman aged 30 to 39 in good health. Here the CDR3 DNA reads TGTGCCAGCTCACCAGGACAGGGGCGACGGCCCCAGCATTTT. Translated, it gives CASSPGQGRRPQHF.